This is a list of T cell receptor beta chains from one sample in a study of CXCR4 blockade with PD-1 therapy in pancreatic cancer. Sequencing was performed with immunoSEQ multiplex PCR; in TCRdb, only in-frame clones are kept and a portion is missing. The table records some 1,700 clones, 30% to 45% of them present only once. Sequenced material: tumor tissue. These receptors were obtained from a human donor with pancreatic ductal adenocarcinoma. Each CDR3 is given with its conserved first and last residue. Only part of the rows carry a size: once, few, many, or a class if the clone is expanded.

j_call	cdr3_length	clone_size	v_call	cdr3_aa
TRBJ1-6	15	NA	TRBV6-8	CASTRDSFYNSPLHF
TRBJ1-1	12	NA	TRBV29-1	CSASWANTEAFF
TRBJ2-1	15	once	TRBV14	CASSPRPEALGEQFF
TRBJ2-2	14	NA	TRBV19	CASSRQGNTGELFF
TRBJ2-2	15	NA	TRBV6-8	CASILAGANTGELFF
TRBJ2-2	14	few	TRBV29-1	CSVATDLDTGELFF
TRBJ1-3	14	NA	TRBV11-3	CASSVGTPGNTIYF
TRBJ1-1	14	few	TRBV6-8	CASSAGGANTEAFF
TRBJ1-2	18	NA	TRBV10-3	CAISEPTRQGYKAYGYTF
TRBJ1-5	14	NA	TRBV30	CACQPAGPNQPQHF
TRBJ2-3	14	few	TRBV11-3	CASSPTPGTDTQYF
TRBJ2-2	17	once	TRBV15	CATSRDLPGGGAGELFF
TRBJ2-7	13	few	TRBV6-1	CASSEAGEYEQYF
TRBJ2-5	17	few	TRBV11-1	CASSRYQREYRGETQYF
TRBJ2-7	14	NA	TRBV5-1	CASSLVAASYEQYF
TRBJ2-7	14	NA	TRBV15	CATSREGISYEQYF
TRBJ2-5	15	few	TRBV28	CASSSLAGRGETQYF
TRBJ2-7	15	NA	TRBV2	CASSESLVKSYEQYF
TRBJ2-3	14	few	TRBV11-3	CASSPSSGGDTQYF
TRBJ1-1	17	NA	TRBV19	CASSKQERDRQNTEAFF
TRBJ2-7	14	NA	TRBV4-1	CASSPQRGIYEQYF
TRBJ2-1	15	few	TRBV11-3	CASSLPSTSYNEQFF
TRBJ2-3	14	once	TRBV19	CASSIQGASDTQYF
TRBJ2-7	14	few	TRBV28	CASSPPARAHEQYF
TRBJ2-1	16	NA	TRBV28	CASSFGLAGSYNEQFF
TRBJ2-7	13	NA	TRBV18	CASSPGSNYEQYF
TRBJ2-7	14	few	TRBV11-3	CASSLSSGSYEQYF
TRBJ2-3	16	few	TRBV11-3	CASSWTSGGAVDTQYF
TRBJ2-6	14	NA	TRBV15	CATSRDRDSFALTF
TRBJ2-1	14	NA	TRBV15	CATSSRVSYNEQFF
TRBJ2-7	15	NA	TRBV9	CASSVAGTGIYEQYF
TRBJ2-1	13	NA	TRBV6-4	CASSPPNVDEQFF
TRBJ1-2	16	large	TRBV11-3	CASSAPPPGFYEGYTF
TRBJ2-6	17	once	TRBV19	CASSIYKGSTGANVLTF
TRBJ1-6	13	NA	TRBV30	CAWSTQDNSPLHF
TRBJ2-5	15	NA	TRBV5-1	CASSMGGPSQETQYF
TRBJ1-1	14	NA	TRBV5-1	CASSPTRGHTEAFF
TRBJ2-1	14	few	TRBV19	CASSSGGLSNEQFF
TRBJ2-3	13	NA	TRBV9	CASSVGSPDTQYF
TRBJ1-2	13	NA	TRBV28	CASSVGPNYGYTF
TRBJ2-7	16	few	TRBV6-8	CASSYANRGSSYEQYF
TRBJ2-3	16	medium-sized	TRBV11-3	CASSLFGSGGIGTQYF
TRBJ1-2	14	NA	TRBV19	CASSIDTGWDGYTF
TRBJ2-2	17	few	TRBV19	CASSIAPDLANTGELFF
TRBJ1-5	14	few	TRBV9	CASTGTTVNQPQHF
TRBJ1-1	16	NA	TRBV6-8	CASSAAPGQRDTEAFF
TRBJ1-1	12	once	TRBV30	CAWTQGDTEAFF
TRBJ2-7	14	NA	TRBV6-8	CASSYTTGTYEQYF
TRBJ2-1	18	few	TRBV11-3	CASSLGTSGGARGDEQFF
TRBJ1-1	15	NA	TRBV19	CASSISGTGNTEAFF
TRBJ2-7	13	NA	TRBV12-5	CATRDSLYYEQYF
TRBJ2-7	13	few	TRBV2	CASSEHPADEQYF
TRBJ2-3	15	few	TRBV10-3	CAISEATRGSDTQYF
TRBJ2-1	16	large	TRBV11-3	CASSLNQVSSYNEQFF
TRBJ2-1	13	NA	TRBV4-1	CASSQDFRYEQFF
TRBJ1-1	14	NA	TRBV11-3	CASSPRVSGTEAFF
TRBJ1-2	14	few	TRBV28	CASSLRAPEKGYTF
TRBJ1-1	15	few	TRBV6-8	CASSYSGNMNTEAFF
TRBJ2-7	16	few	TRBV23-1	CASSLMLGQGTYEQYF